This TCR beta chain came from a study of blood T cell repertoires in COVID-19. The wider study: The analysed material was cDNA or gDNA that came from T cells, B-cell-depleted T cells, or PBMCs.

Sequencing used immunoSEQ multiplex PCR; TCRdb keeps in-frame clones, though not all of them. The sample contains about 110,000 clones, around 86% of which appear only once. Germline CDR1 reads LNHDA; CDR2 reads SQIVND (reference sequence). V lost 4 bases and J lost 0; bases outside the gene matches: 12. This CDR3 is built from 18 residues. The TCR sequence derives from a woman in her 70s with acute or convalescent COVID-19. The chain carries TRBV19 and TRBJ1-5; 7 positions agree with TRBD1. Sequenced sample: peripheral blood. The CDR3 loop is CASSNGQAVSYSNQPQHF. CDR3 DNA: TGTGCCAGTAGTAACGGACAGGCAGTCTCTTATAGCAATCAGCCCCAGCATTTT.